The 10 T cell receptor beta chains in this list originate from one sample, sequenced in a study of blood T cell repertoires in COVID-19. Method: immunoSEQ multiplex PCR; TCRdb's copy keeps in-frame clones and lacks some. The table has 35,000 to 50,000 clones, 90% to 95% seen once. Material for sequencing was peripheral blood. These receptors originate from a man aged 50-59 years with active COVID-19.

V is TRBV6-2 or TRBV6-3 and J is TRBJ1-5; 7 nucleotides match TRBD1. J lost 4 bases, V lost 5 bases, and 5 bases had no gene match. Germline V gene data show CDR1 as MNHEY and CDR2 as SVGEGT. The CDR3 runs to 14 residues. Here the CDR3 DNA reads TGTGCCAGCAGTACCCTGGACAGGAATCAGCCCCAGCATTTT. Amino acids: CASSTLDRNQPQHF.

The V call is TRBV7-8, the J call TRBJ2-3, with a possible D match to TRBD2 (5 bases). The V gene lost 2 bases and the J gene lost 2 bases, with 8 bases spanning the gap. The CDR3 is made up of 14 amino acids. Germline V gives CDR1 SGHVS, CDR2 FQNEAQ. The DNA of the CDR3 is TGTGCCAGCAGCTTAATGGGAGTCACAGATACGCAGTATTTT. It is translated as CASSLMGVTDTQYF.

The chain is built from TRBV19 and TRBJ1-4; a possible D gene is TRBD1 (5 bases). Trimming cost V 6 bases and J 8 bases, with 13 bases left between them. Per germline, CDR1 LNHDA and CDR2 SQIVND (reference sequence). The length of the CDR3 is 13 residues. The CDR3 protein is CASSQRGEEKLFF. The CDR3 DNA follows: TGTGCCAGTAGCCAACGGGGGGAGGAAAAACTGTTTTTT.

J is TRBJ2-5 and V is TRBV5-1; D might be TRBD2 (7 bases). Trimming removed 2 bases from V and 5 bases from J, with 13 bases in between. This CDR3 is 14 amino acids long. Germline V gene lookup returns CDR1 SGHRS and CDR2 YFSETQ. DNA of the CDR3: TGCGCCAGCAGCTTAGGGGGGGCCTCGGAGACCCAGTACTTC. It translates to CASSLGGASETQYF.

V and J are TRBV15 and TRBJ1-5; D not resolved. This CDR3 contains 14 residues. Germline values: CDR1 LNHNV, CDR2 YYDKDF (reference sequence). Trimming removed 5 bases at V and 1 base at J, with 9 bases between. In DNA form, the CDR3 reads TGTGCCACCAGCCCATGGAGGAGCAATCAGCCCCAGCATTTT. This encodes CATSPWRSNQPQHF.

The chain employs TRBV18 and TRBJ1-1; D call uncertain. Trimming stripped 0 bases from V and 3 bases from J, with 11 bases between. The germline V gene has CDR1 KGHSH and CDR2 LQKENI. This CDR3 is built from 15 residues. CDR3 amino acids: CASSPPTQRDTEAFF. In nucleotides, the CDR3 is TGTGCCAGCTCACCACCGACTCAGAGGGACACTGAAGCTTTCTTT.

The chain recombines TRBV9 with TRBJ1-5; unclear D gene. CDR1 and CDR2 from the germline V gene are SGDLS and YYNGEE. The V end was cut by 3 bases, the J end by 1 base, with 11 bases between. This CDR3 is built from 15 residues. CDR3 DNA: TGTGCCAGCAGCGGTGACATAACCAGCAATCAGCCCCAGCATTTT. The encoded protein is CASSGDITSNQPQHF.

The chain recombines TRBV5-1 with TRBJ1-1; TRBD1 might be the D (6 bases). The length of the CDR3 is 14 residues. The germline V gene encodes CDR1 SGHRS and CDR2 YFSETQ. V dropped 4 bases and J dropped 0 bases, with 10 bases sitting between them. CDR3: CASSPGAMNTEAFF. The CDR3 DNA reads TGCGCCAGCAGCCCAGGGGCTATGAACACTGAAGCTTTCTTT.

This clone was detected only once. The V gene is TRBV12-5, the J gene TRBJ2-1; 7 bases are a match to TRBD1. CDR3 length: 16 residues. Germline-derived CDR1 and CDR2 are LGHNT and FRNRAP. Trimming took 0 bases from V and 6 from J; bases not matched to a gene: 8. The CDR3 coding sequence is TGTGCTAGTGGTTTGGTATTAGGGGGCGGTTCCAATGAGCAGTTCTTC. Translating gives CASGLVLGGGSNEQFF.

The chain couples TRBV30 to TRBJ2-7, with D tentatively TRBD2 (7 bases). The V and J ends lost 0 bases and 4 bases respectively, with 13 bases between them. Germline CDR1 GTSNPN, CDR2 SVGIG (reference sequence). This CDR3 is built from 14 residues. The CDR3: CAWSVGGVQYEQYF. CDR3 in DNA: TGTGCCTGGAGTGTAGGGGGGGTACAATACGAGCAGTACTTC.